This TCR beta chain was documented in a study of T cells in Graves' hyperthyroidism and ophthalmopathy. Amplification targeted TCR beta CDR3 regions from RNA transcripts. Using the HTBI primer set, a first-round RT-PCR was run on the TCR CDR3. One entry per CDR3 protein, called by TCRdb with MiXCR from the multiplex PCR reads. Seen here are a few hundred thousand distinct CDR3 sequences, more than 14% observed once, and the top ten hold approximately 12%. The hyperthyroidism patients had all been newly diagnosed, and their disease duration was under 2 months. Their ages ranged from 18 to 65 years. Fresh peripheral blood, approximately 10 ml, was the source of the PBMCs. The CDR3 covers 13 residues. Germline V gene data show CDR1 as SNHLY and CDR2 as FYNNEI. V dropped 5 bases and J dropped 4 bases, with 9 bases sitting between them. Whole-study findings and limits: Researchers found most expanded thyroid clonotypes above 0.001 in blood as well.

This clonotype was recorded at least ten times. Its matching antigen is unknown. The chain uses TRBV2 and TRBJ1-5; D possibly corresponds to TRBD1 (6 bases). The TCR originated in a woman aged 40 to 49 with Graves' hyperthyroidism that later progressed to Graves' ophthalmopathy. Sequenced sample: blood. CDR3 in amino acids: CASSPQGNQPQHF. CDR3 DNA: TGTGCCAGCAGTCCACAGGGAAATCAGCCCCAGCATTTT.